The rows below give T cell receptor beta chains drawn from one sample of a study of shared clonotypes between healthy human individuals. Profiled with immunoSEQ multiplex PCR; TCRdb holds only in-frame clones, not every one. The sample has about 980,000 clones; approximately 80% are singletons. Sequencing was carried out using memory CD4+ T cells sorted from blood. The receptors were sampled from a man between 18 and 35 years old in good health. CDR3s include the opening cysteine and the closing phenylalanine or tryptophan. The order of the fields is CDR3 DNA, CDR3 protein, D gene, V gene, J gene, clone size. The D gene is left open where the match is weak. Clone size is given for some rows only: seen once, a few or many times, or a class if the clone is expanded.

DNA: TGCGCCAGCAGCTTGGAAGGTCCACCTGAAACTGAAGCTTTCTTT; CDR3: CASSLEGPPETEAFF; D: .; V: TRBV5-1; J: TRBJ1-1; size: .
DNA: TGTGCCAGCAGCCAAGGGCAGGGGGTTAGTTCACCCCTCCACTTT; CDR3: CASSQGQGVSSPLHF; D: TRBD1; V: TRBV14; J: TRBJ1-6; size: .
DNA: TGTGCCAGCTCACCAGGGACATACATGAACACTGAAGCTTTCTTT; CDR3: CASSPGTYMNTEAFF; D: .; V: TRBV18; J: TRBJ1-1; size: once
DNA: TGTGCCAGCAGTCCCGTCGGACAGGGTGGTTCACCCCTCCACTTT; CDR3: CASSPVGQGGSPLHF; D: TRBD1; V: TRBV6-1; J: TRBJ1-6; size: .
DNA: TGTGCCAGCAGCATCGGGACAGGGCTAGATACGCAGTATTTT; CDR3: CASSIGTGLDTQYF; D: TRBD1; V: TRBV5-5; J: TRBJ2-3; size: few
DNA: TGTGCCAGCAGCCAAGGTCGGCTAGCGGGGGACTCCTACGAGCAGTACTTC; CDR3: CASSQGRLAGDSYEQYF; D: TRBD2; V: TRBV13; J: TRBJ2-7; size: .
DNA: TGTGCCAGCAGTGAAGGGGACAGGGGAACTTCTTATGGCTACACCTTC; CDR3: CASSEGDRGTSYGYTF; D: TRBD1; V: TRBV6-1; J: TRBJ1-2; size: .
DNA: TGTGCCAGCAGTTCCCCGGGCCAGAACTATGGCTACACCTTC; CDR3: CASSSPGQNYGYTF; D: .; V: TRBV28; J: TRBJ1-2; size: .
DNA: TGCGCCAGCAGCACAGGGACAGCGAGCAATTCACCCCTCCACTTT; CDR3: CASSTGTASNSPLHF; D: TRBD1; V: TRBV5-1; J: TRBJ1-6; size: .
DNA: TGTGCCAGCAGTGTACTTGGTTCCTACAATGAGCAGTTCTTC; CDR3: CASSVLGSYNEQFF; D: .; V: TRBV2; J: TRBJ2-1; size: .
DNA: TGTGCCAGCAGCGTAGAACCAGGGGGATTGGGCTACACCTTC; CDR3: CASSVEPGGLGYTF; D: TRBD1; V: TRBV9; J: TRBJ1-2; size: .
DNA: TGTGCCAGCACGGCGGGCCGGGAGGACAGGGGGTACTTC; CDR3: CASTAGREDRGYF; D: TRBD1; V: TRBV2; J: TRBJ2-4; size: .
DNA: TGTGCCAGCAGCCACGCCCACAATTACGTATGGCCCCAGCATTTT; CDR3: CASSHAHNYVWPQHF; D: .; V: TRBV7-9; J: TRBJ1-5; size: .
DNA: TGTGCCAGCAGTTACGGGACAGGGGGCAATCAGCCCCAGCATTTT; CDR3: CASSYGTGGNQPQHF; D: TRBD1; V: TRBV6-6; J: TRBJ1-5; size: .
DNA: TGTGCCACCAGCAGAGGAGACAAAAGCTCCTACGAGCAGTACTTC; CDR3: CATSRGDKSSYEQYF; D: .; V: TRBV15; J: TRBJ2-7; size: .
DNA: TGTGCCAGCAGACCCCGACACCCAAGCAATGAGCAGTTCTTC; CDR3: CASRPRHPSNEQFF; D: .; V: TRBV6-5; J: TRBJ2-1; size: .
DNA: TGTGCCAGCCACGGAGACGGCTCCTACGAGCAGTACTTC; CDR3: CASHGDGSYEQYF; D: .; V: TRBV2; J: TRBJ2-7; size: .
DNA: TGTGCCAGCAAGCGGACCTCTACTAGCACAGATACGCAGTATTTT; CDR3: CASKRTSTSTDTQYF; D: .; V: TRBV19; J: TRBJ2-3; size: .
DNA: TGTGCCAGCAGGCCTCCAGGGACAGGGGGCCATGAGCAGTTCTTC; CDR3: CASRPPGTGGHEQFF; D: TRBD1; V: TRBV6-6; J: TRBJ2-1; size: .
DNA: TGTGCCAGCAGGTTAGCGGGACCTAGCACAGATACGCAGTATTTT; CDR3: CASRLAGPSTDTQYF; D: TRBD2; V: TRBV27; J: TRBJ2-3; size: .
DNA: TGTGCCAGCAGCTCCGACAGGGTTTCAGCTTTCTTT; CDR3: CASSSDRVSAFF; D: TRBD1; V: TRBV11-2; J: TRBJ1-1; size: few
DNA: TGCGCCAGCAGCCCAGTCTCGAAGTCCTACGAGCAGTACTTC; CDR3: CASSPVSKSYEQYF; D: .; V: TRBV5-1; J: TRBJ2-7; size: .
DNA: TGTGCCAGCAGCTTTGGTATCTTACAGCCCCAGCATTTT; CDR3: CASSFGILQPQHF; D: .; V: TRBV7-9; J: TRBJ1-5; size: few
DNA: TGCGCCAGCAGCTTGGTTGGCAGCACAGATACGCAGTATTTT; CDR3: CASSLVGSTDTQYF; D: .; V: TRBV5-1; J: TRBJ2-3; size: .
DNA: TGTGCCAGCAGCTTTAGCGGACAAGAGACCCAGTACTTC; CDR3: CASSFSGQETQYF; D: .; V: TRBV7-6; J: TRBJ2-5; size: .
DNA: TGTGCCAGCAGCATCCAGCAGGGTGGCAGGGGGTTTGGAGGCTACACCTTC; CDR3: CASSIQQGGRGFGGYTF; D: TRBD1; V: TRBV5-8; J: TRBJ1-2; size: many
DNA: TGTGCCAGCTCACGGGCAGGGGGCGAAGGCGAGCAGTACTTC; CDR3: CASSRAGGEGEQYF; D: TRBD1; V: TRBV18; J: TRBJ2-7; size: .
DNA: TGTGCTAGTGGTAGGACAGGGGGTGCGGACGAGCAGTACTTC; CDR3: CASGRTGGADEQYF; D: TRBD1; V: TRBV12-5; J: TRBJ2-7; size: .
DNA: TGTGCCTGGAGTGGGTTTATGGGGTATAGCACAGATACGCAGTATTTT; CDR3: CAWSGFMGYSTDTQYF; D: .; V: TRBV30; J: TRBJ2-3; size: .
DNA: TGTGCCAGCAGTTACTCGGGCCCCGGGGCTAATGAAAAACTGTTTTTT; CDR3: CASSYSGPGANEKLFF; D: .; V: TRBV6-6; J: TRBJ1-4; size: .